These 29 T cell receptor beta chains were all obtained from the same sample, sequenced in a study of post-analysis software for immune sequencing data. Findings and caveats of the study: Controls had lower frequencies than patients of 4 or 5 TRBV segments, which included TRBV5-6, TRBV5-1 and TRBV20-1.

Unique molecular identifiers were carried by the TCR beta cDNA libraries. In TCRdb, the PCR reads were re-called with MiXCR into one record per CDR3 protein. Here the sample spans roughly 870,000 distinct CDR3 sequences, approximately 50% being singletons. The antigens these receptors bind are not known. The sample taken for sequencing was blood. The receptors come from a girl aged 10 to 17 with multiple sclerosis.

This clonotype was observed a few times. This chain joins TRBV15 and TRBJ2-7, with unresolved D. The germline V gene encodes CDR1 LNHNV and CDR2 YYDKDF (reference sequence). Trimming took 1 base from V and 9 from J, leaving 13 bases between them. This CDR3 is 13 amino acids long. CDR3 in DNA: TGTGCCACCAGCAGAGGGTCCCCCCTACGGCAGTACTTC. It specifies CATSRGSPLRQYF.

V gene TRBV7-3 combines with J gene TRBJ2-6; D assignment may be TRBD1 or TRBD2 (5 bases each). This CDR3 has 15 amino acids. Germline V gene data show CDR1 as SGHTA and CDR2 as FQGTGA. Trimming took off 2 bases at V and 2 bases at J, with 7 bases between the two ends. CDR3 amino acids: CASSLWGTGANVLTF. The CDR3 coding sequence is TGTGCCAGCAGCTTATGGGGGACTGGGGCCAACGTCCTGACTTTC.

This clonotype came up a few times. V gene TRBV21-1 combines with J gene TRBJ2-3; no check of the table's D call, TRBD1, against the DNA was made. TRBV21-1 is noted as a pseudogene. CDR3 size: 14 residues. CDR3 loop: CARPPQQERDTQYF. The CDR3 DNA sequence: TGTGCCAGACCCCCGCAGCAGGAAAGAGATACGCAGTATTTT.

The rearrangement joins TRBV5-1 to TRBJ2-5; 10 bases fit TRBD2. CDR1 is SGHRS and CDR2 is YFSETQ in the germline V gene. V was clipped by 2 bases and J by 0 bases; unmatched bases: 1. The CDR3 loop spans 15 amino acids. CDR3 DNA: TGCGCCAGCAGCTTCGGACTAGCGGACCAAGAGACCCAGTACTTC. This encodes CASSFGLADQETQYF.

This sequence joins TRBV5-1 and TRBJ2-5; the D gene is possibly TRBD2 (5 bases). V was clipped by 1 base and J by 5 bases, with 12 bases between them. Germline values: CDR1 SGHRS, CDR2 YFSETQ. The CDR3 runs to 14 residues. The CDR3 DNA is TGCGCCAGCAGCTTGAAAGGAGGCGGGGAGACCCAGTACTTC. Translating gives CASSLKGGGETQYF. Complete variable domain (other parts from reference TRBV5-1 and TRBJ2-5): KAGVTQTPRYLIKTRGQQVTLSCSPISGHRSVSWYQQTPGQGLQFLFEYFSETQRNKGNFPGRFSGRQFSNSRSEMNVSTLELGDSALYLCASSLKGGGETQYFGPGTRLLVL.

The chain carries TRBV25-1 and TRBJ2-3, with TRBD2 identical over 11 bases. The V segment lost 6 bases and the J segment 5 bases; nucleotides outside the gene matches: 10. The CDR3 loop spans 16 amino acids. Germline V gives CDR1 MGHDK, CDR2 SYGVNS. Here the CDR3 DNA reads TGTGCCAGCAGCCCTACTAGCGGGAGTGCTCGAGATACGCAGTATTTT. Translated: CASSPTSGSARDTQYF.

This clonotype was observed a single time. This sequence joins TRBV29-1 and TRBJ1-6; D perhaps matches TRBD1 (6 bases). Germline CDR1 SQVTM, CDR2 ANQGSEA. V dropped 6 bases and J dropped 4 bases, with 13 bases sitting between them. The CDR3 is made up of 14 amino acids. The CDR3 loop is CSVRTAGYNSPLHF. CDR3 nucleotides: TGCAGCGTGCGGACAGCCGGGTATAATTCACCCCTCCACTTT.

CDR3 protein: CSVEVAGDITEAFF. The DNA for the CDR3 is TGCAGCGTTGAAGTGGCGGGGGATATCACTGAAGCTTTCTTT. The chain employs TRBV29-1 and TRBJ1-1; tentatively, D is TRBD1 (5 bases). Germline CDR1 SQVTM, CDR2 ANQGSEA. V shed 1 base and J shed 4 bases, with 13 bases lying between them. CDR3 length equals 14 residues.

This rearrangement joins TRBV20-1 to TRBJ2-3, with a tentative D call TRBD1 (5 bases). The CDR3 is 17 residues long. CDR1 and CDR2 from the germline V gene are DFQATT and SNEGSKA (reference sequence). With 1 base removed from V and 0 bases from J, the gap between germline ends came to 17 bases. The CDR3 here is CSARAQTAFSSTDTQYF. In DNA form, the CDR3 reads TGCAGTGCTAGAGCTCAGACAGCCTTTTCTAGCACAGATACGCAGTATTTT.

The chain joins TRBV7-3 to TRBJ2-2; no firm D call. CDR3 length: 13 residues. Germline CDR1 is SGHTA and CDR2 is FQGTGA. The V gene lost 3 bases and the J gene lost 8 bases, with 10 bases spanning the gap. CDR3 residues: CASSFLGGGELFF. CDR3 nucleotides: TGTGCCAGCAGCTTTTTGGGTGGGGGGGAGCTGTTTTTT.

The rearrangement links TRBV30 to TRBJ1-1; D gene ambiguous. Germline V gene data show CDR1 as GTSNPN and CDR2 as SVGIG (reference sequence). V lost 2 bases and J lost 11, with 9 bases in between. CDR3 length equals 10 residues. The CDR3, as DNA: TGTGCCTGGAGTATTTCCCAGGCTTTCTTT. This translates into CAWSISQAFF.

The chain couples TRBV6-5 to TRBJ2-2; no definite D call. The CDR3 length is 15 residues. CDR1 and CDR2 (germline): MNHEY, SVGAGI. Trimming took off 7 bases at V and 1 base at J, with 13 bases between the two ends. The CDR3 loop reads CASTLCGRNTGELFF. CDR3 bases: TGTGCCAGCACCCTTTGCGGCCGGAACACCGGGGAGCTGTTTTTT.

This rearrangement joins TRBV11-2 to TRBJ1-2; no reliable D call. Germline lookup yields CDR1 SGHAT and CDR2 FQNNGV. V was clipped by 5 bases and J by 1 base, with 11 bases between them. The CDR3 has 14 residues. CDR3 sequence: CASSVGRVNYGYTF. The CDR3 DNA is TGTGCCAGCAGCGTCGGACGGGTTAACTATGGCTACACCTTC.

This clonotype occurred once. This chain uses TRBV18 with TRBJ2-3; TRBD1 matches at 9 bases. This CDR3 contains 15 residues. The germline V gene has CDR1 KGHSH and CDR2 LQKENI. The J segment lost 0 bases and the V segment lost 8 bases, leaving 6 bases of the junction unmatched. DNA of the CDR3: TGTGCCAGCGGACAGGGGCCATCTAGCACAGATACGCAGTATTTT. Its translation is CASGQGPSSTDTQYF.

This rearrangement joins TRBV18 to TRBJ2-1; 9 nucleotides align to TRBD2. After removal of 4 bases from V and 7 bases from J, the junction contained 8 bases not matched to a gene. The CDR3 is 15 residues long. CDR1 and CDR2 from the germline V gene are KGHSH and LQKENI. The CDR3 DNA reads as TGTGCCAGCTCACTCGAGCGGGAGGCCCAGAATGAGCAGTTCTTC. Translation: CASSLEREAQNEQFF.

J is TRBJ2-1 and V is TRBV27, with D unresolved. The CDR3 loop spans 15 amino acids. Germline V gene data show CDR1 as MNHEY and CDR2 as SMNVEV (reference sequence). Trimming took 3 bases from V and 5 from J, leaving 14 bases between them. The CDR3 DNA follows: TGTGCCAGCAGTTTCGTCCCCTTCTTCCACAATGAGCAGTTCTTC. Translating it yields CASSFVPFFHNEQFF.

This rearrangement joins TRBV29-1 to TRBJ2-7; D unclear. CDR1 and CDR2 from the germline V gene are SQVTM and ANQGSEA. Trimming took 5 bases from V and 4 from J, leaving 9 bases between them. CDR3 length equals 11 residues. The CDR3 coding sequence is TGCAGCGTTTATGGAAGTTACGAGCAGTACTTC. Its protein product is CSVYGSYEQYF.

The chain carries TRBV15 and TRBJ2-1; the D is unclear. V lost 3 bases, J lost 8 bases, and 11 bases lay in between. CDR1 and CDR2 (germline): LNHNV, YYDKDF (reference sequence). The CDR3 has 13 residues. This CDR3 is CATSSLPLDEQFF. The CDR3 region has the DNA TGTGCCACCAGCAGCCTTCCCCTTGATGAGCAGTTCTTC.

CDR3: CAISVGLEQYF. For the CDR3, the DNA is TGTGCCATCAGTGTCGGACTCGAGCAGTACTTC. This chain joins TRBV10-3 and TRBJ2-7; a weak D match, TRBD2 (5 bases). The CDR3 consists of 11 residues. Germline V gene sequence: CDR1 ENHRY, CDR2 SYGVKD. Trimming took 4 bases from V and 6 from J, leaving 7 bases between them.

This sequence joins TRBV29-1 and TRBJ2-5; 12 bases fit TRBD2. In germline, CDR1 is SQVTM, CDR2 ANQGSEA. The J segment lost 3 bases and the V segment lost 7 bases, leaving 9 bases of the junction unmatched. The CDR3 runs 15 residues. The chain's CDR3 is CSAGGLAGGKETQYF. CDR3 nucleotides: TGCAGCGCCGGCGGGCTAGCGGGGGGGAAAGAGACCCAGTACTTC.

This clonotype has just a few counts. The rearrangement links TRBV11-1 to TRBJ2-5, with 7 bases that match TRBD2. The V and J ends lost 5 bases and 2 bases, in that order; junction bases with no gene match: 11. The CDR3 length is 16 residues. In germline, CDR1 is SGHAT, CDR2 FQDESV (reference sequence). In DNA, the CDR3 is TGTGCCAGCAGCCGTGGGGCTAGCGGCCTGCAAGAGACCCAGTACTTC. This gives the protein CASSRGASGLQETQYF.

This clonotype has more than one count but fewer than ten. V usage is TRBV10-3 and J usage is TRBJ2-7, with 10 bases matching TRBD2. Germline V gives CDR1 ENHRY, CDR2 SYGVKD. The J segment lost 2 bases and the V segment lost 9 bases, leaving 7 bases of the junction unmatched. The CDR3 extends over 14 amino acids. This CDR3 is CAIAGTSVTYEQYF. CDR3 bases: TGTGCCATTGCCGGGACTAGCGTTACCTACGAGCAGTACTTC.

This clonotype came up once. The junction departs from germline at one end; a sequencing error may be responsible. V and J are TRBV19 and TRBJ2-5, with 8 bases identical to TRBD1. Per germline, CDR1 LNHDA and CDR2 SQIVND (reference sequence). The CDR3 loop spans 13 amino acids. CDR3 sequence (DNA): TGTGCCGGTAGTACAGGACAGGGACGTACCCAGTACTTC. This codes for CAGSTGQGRTQYF.

This sequence joins TRBV10-3 and TRBJ2-1; TRBD2 matches 10 bases. The V gene end was trimmed by 6 bases and the J gene end by 6 bases; junction bases not matched to a gene: 2. Germline CDR1 reads ENHRY; CDR2 reads SYGVKD. The CDR3 length is 13 residues. The CDR3 loop is CAISSGGANEQFF. The CDR3 region has the DNA TGTGCCATCAGCAGCGGGGGGGCCAATGAGCAGTTCTTC.

This clonotype showed up just a few times. The rearrangement joins TRBV2 to TRBJ2-1, with TRBD2 matching over 12 bases. CDR1 SNHLY and CDR2 FYNNEI come from the germline V gene. This CDR3 contains 14 residues. Losses at the gene ends were 7 bases for V and 9 bases for J; bases not matched to a gene: 7. The CDR3 sequence: CASISSGRAGEQFF. DNA for the CDR3: TGTGCCAGCATCTCTAGCGGGAGGGCCGGTGAGCAGTTCTTC.

CDR3 loop: CASSRGQGASQYF. DNA for the CDR3: TGTGCCAGCAGTAGGGGACAGGGCGCTTCCCAGTACTTC. The chain combines TRBV7-9 with TRBJ2-7, with TRBD1 matching over 9 bases. Germline CDR1 SEHNR, CDR2 FQNEAQ (reference sequence). The CDR3 consists of 13 residues. J was trimmed by 10 bases and V by 6 bases; bases with no gene match: 10.

The count of this clonotype is one. V usage is TRBV20-1 and J usage is TRBJ2-5; TRBD2 might be the D (7 bases). The CDR3 is 16 residues long. Germline CDR1 reads DFQATT; CDR2 reads SNEGSKA (reference sequence). The germline V and J ends were trimmed by 4 bases and 5 bases, with 23 bases remaining between them. In DNA form, the CDR3 reads TGCAGTGCTACCAGTGGGGCGCGGGGGCTGATTGAGACCCAGTACTTC. It is translated as CSATSGARGLIETQYF.

The chain uses TRBV25-1 and TRBJ2-1, with D uncertain. The V gene's germline CDR1 is MGHDK and CDR2 SYGVNS. The CDR3 totals 12 residues. Trimming pared 3 bases from V and 5 bases from J, leaving 5 bases between. The DNA of the CDR3 is TGTGCCAGCAGTGAGTGGGACAATGAGCAGTTCTTC. This translates into CASSEWDNEQFF. The variable domain in full, with the rest retrieved from reference TRBV25-1 and TRBJ2-1, is EADIYQTPRYLVIGTGKKITLECSQTMGHDKMYWYQQDPGMELHLIHYSYGVNSTEKGDLSSESTVSRIRTEHFPLTLESARPSHTSQYLCASSEWDNEQFFGPGTRLTVL.

The gene calls are TRBV10-3 and TRBJ1-5; 7 bases map to TRBD1. Germline V gene data show CDR1 as ENHRY and CDR2 as SYGVKD. CDR3 length equals 14 residues. V shed 6 bases and J 3 bases; nucleotides not matched to a gene: 5. The chain's CDR3 is CAISRGTDNQPQHF. CDR3 sequence (DNA): TGTGCCATCAGCCGAGGGACAGACAATCAGCCCCAGCATTTT.